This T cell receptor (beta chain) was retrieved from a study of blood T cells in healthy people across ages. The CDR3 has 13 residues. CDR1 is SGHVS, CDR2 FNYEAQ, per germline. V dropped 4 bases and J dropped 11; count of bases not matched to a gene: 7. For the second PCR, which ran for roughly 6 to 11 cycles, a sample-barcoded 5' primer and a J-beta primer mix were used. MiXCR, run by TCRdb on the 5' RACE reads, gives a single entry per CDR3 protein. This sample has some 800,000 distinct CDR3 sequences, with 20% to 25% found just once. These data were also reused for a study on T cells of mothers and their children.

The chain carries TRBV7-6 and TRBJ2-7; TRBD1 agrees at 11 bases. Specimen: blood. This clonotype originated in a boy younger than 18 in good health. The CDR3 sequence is CASSSDRGRRKYF. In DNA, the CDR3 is TGTGCCAGCAGCTCGGACAGGGGGCGAAGGAAGTACTTC. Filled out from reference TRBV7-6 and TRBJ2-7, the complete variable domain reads GAGVSQSPRYKVTKRGQDVALRCDPISGHVSLYWYRQALGQGPEFLTYFNYEAQQDKSGLPNDRFSAERPEGSISTLTIQRTEQRDSAMYRCASSSDRGRRKYFGPGTRLTVT.